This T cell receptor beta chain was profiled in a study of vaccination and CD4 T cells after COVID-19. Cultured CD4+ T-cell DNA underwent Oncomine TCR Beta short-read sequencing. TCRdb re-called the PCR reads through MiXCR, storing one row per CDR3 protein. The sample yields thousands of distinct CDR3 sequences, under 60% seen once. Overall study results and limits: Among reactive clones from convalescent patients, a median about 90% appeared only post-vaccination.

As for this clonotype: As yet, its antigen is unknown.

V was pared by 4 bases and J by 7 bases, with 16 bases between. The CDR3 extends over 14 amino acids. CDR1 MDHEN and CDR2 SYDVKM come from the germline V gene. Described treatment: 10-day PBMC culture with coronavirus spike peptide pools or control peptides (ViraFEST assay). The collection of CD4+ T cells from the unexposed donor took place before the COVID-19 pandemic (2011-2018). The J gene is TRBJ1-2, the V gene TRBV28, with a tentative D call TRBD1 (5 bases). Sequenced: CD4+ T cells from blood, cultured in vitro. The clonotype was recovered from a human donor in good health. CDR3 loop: CASSSAEGARGYTF. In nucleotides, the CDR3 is TGTGCCAGCAGTTCCGCCGAAGGGGCGCGTGGCTACACCTTC.